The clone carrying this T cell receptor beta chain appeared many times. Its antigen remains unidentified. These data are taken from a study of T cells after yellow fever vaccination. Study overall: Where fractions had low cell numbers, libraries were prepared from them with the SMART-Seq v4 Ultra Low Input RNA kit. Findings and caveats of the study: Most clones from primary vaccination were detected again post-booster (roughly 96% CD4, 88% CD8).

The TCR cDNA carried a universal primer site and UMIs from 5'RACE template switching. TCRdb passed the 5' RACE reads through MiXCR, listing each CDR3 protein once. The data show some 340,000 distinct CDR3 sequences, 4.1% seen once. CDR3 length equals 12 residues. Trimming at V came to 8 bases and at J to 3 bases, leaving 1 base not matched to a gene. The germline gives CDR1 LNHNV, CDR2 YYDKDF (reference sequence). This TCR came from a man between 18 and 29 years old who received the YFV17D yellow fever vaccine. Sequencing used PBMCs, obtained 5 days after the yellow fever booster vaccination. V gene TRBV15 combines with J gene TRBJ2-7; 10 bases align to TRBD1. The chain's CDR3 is CATGTGVYEQYF. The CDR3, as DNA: TGTGCCACCGGGACAGGGGTCTACGAGCAGTACTTC.